The 10 T cell receptor beta chains in this list originate from one sample, sequenced in a study of cytomegalovirus exposure and HLA in healthy donors (dated by TCRdb to 2017 to 2019). Library preparation employed the immunoSEQ multiplex PCR assay. For the multiplex PCR, a mixture combining 60 forward primers for TCR Vbeta segments and 13 reverse primers for TCR Jbeta segments was used. TCRdb holds this immuneACCESS table with in-frame rearrangements only. Some clones are missing; in checked studies, unresolved V genes explain under half, and the rest has no known cause. The sample table lists 30,000 to 35,000 clones, 84% of them with a count of one. Clones ranked in the top ten supply about 3.5% of the sample. The sample comprised PBMCs. Source of these receptors: a young woman in good health and CMV-seronegative.

The genes are TRBV19 and TRBJ2-1, with 9 bases fitting TRBD2. The CDR3 consists of 14 residues. CDR1 and CDR2 from the germline V gene are LNHDA and SQIVND (reference sequence). V trimming: 9 bases; J trimming: 9 bases; junction bases outside the gene matches: 12. CDR3 DNA sequence: TGTGCCAGCCTAGTTGTAGCGGGAGCTAGTGAGCAGTTCTTC. Translating it yields CASLVVAGASEQFF.

V and J are TRBV28 and TRBJ2-5; 10 bases map to TRBD2. Losses at the gene ends were 2 bases for V and 4 bases for J; bases not matched to a gene: 4. The germline gives CDR1 MDHEN, CDR2 SYDVKM. The CDR3 extends over 15 amino acids. The CDR3 region has the DNA TGTGCCAGCAGTTTACTAGCGGGAGAGTCAGAGACCCAGTACTTC. This translates into CASSLLAGESETQYF.

This chain joins TRBV15 and TRBJ2-5; D ambiguous. The CDR3 spans 14 residues. CDR1 LNHNV and CDR2 YYDKDF come from the germline V gene (reference sequence). V was trimmed by 4 bases and J by 0 bases, leaving 9 bases between them. The CDR3 loop is CATSTGTYQETQYF. For the CDR3, the DNA is TGTGCCACCAGCACAGGCACTTACCAAGAGACCCAGTACTTC.

The chain has TRBV11-2 and TRBJ2-7; possible D gene TRBD2, 6 bases. Germline V gene data show CDR1 as SGHAT and CDR2 as FQNNGV. V was shortened by 7 bases and J by 2 bases, with 15 bases between the two germline ends. There are 14 residues in the CDR3. DNA of the CDR3: TGTGCCAGCACCCGGAGACTAGATACCTACGAGCAGTACTTC. This gives the protein CASTRRLDTYEQYF.

This chain uses TRBV2 with TRBJ2-1, with 13 bases matching TRBD2. CDR1 and CDR2 from the germline V gene are SNHLY and FYNNEI. V was clipped by 2 bases and J by 6 bases; unmatched bases: 7. The CDR3 has 17 residues. The CDR3 is CASSERTSGRSLNEQFF. The DNA of the CDR3 is TGTGCCAGCAGTGAAAGGACTAGCGGGAGATCCCTCAATGAGCAGTTCTTC.

The V call is TRBV28, the J call TRBJ1-2; D may be TRBD1 (5 bases). The CDR3 loop spans 13 amino acids. Trimming cost V 10 bases and J 3 bases, with 15 bases left between them. CDR1 and CDR2 from the germline V gene are MDHEN and SYDVKM. The DNA of the CDR3 is TGTGCCACCAAGGGGCAGGCCCACTATGGCTACACCTTC. Its protein product is CATKGQAHYGYTF.

A single count supports this clone. CDR3 sequence (DNA): TGTGCCAGCAGTTTATCGGGGAGCTCCTACAATGAGCAGTTCTTC. This translates into CASSLSGSSYNEQFF. This chain uses TRBV27 with TRBJ2-1; the D gene is possibly TRBD2 (5 bases). The ends were cut back, 0 bases at V and 0 bases at J, with 6 bases in the middle. This CDR3 spans 15 amino acids. Germline-derived CDR1 and CDR2 are MNHEY and SMNVEV (reference sequence).

This chain uses TRBV7-9 with TRBJ2-7; 12 nucleotides agree with TRBD1. J gave up 5 bases and V 4 bases, and 12 bases lay outside the gene matches. Germline CDR1 and CDR2: SEHNR and FQNEAQ (reference sequence). The CDR3 has 17 residues. CDR3 sequence: CASSSYSSGTGGDEQYF. The CDR3, as DNA: TGTGCCAGCAGCTCTTACTCCTCCGGGACAGGGGGCGACGAGCAGTACTTC.

CDR3 residues: CASQLRTEDNSPLHF. CDR3 in DNA: TGTGCCAGTCAGCTTAGGACAGAAGATAATTCACCCCTCCACTTT. V is TRBV19 and J is TRBJ1-6, with D possibly TRBD1 on 6 matching bases. In germline, CDR1 is LNHDA, CDR2 SQIVND (reference sequence). V lost 8 bases, J lost 5 bases, and 16 bases lay in between. The CDR3 loop spans 15 amino acids.

V usage is TRBV10-2 and J usage is TRBJ2-7; 9 positions agree with TRBD2. The V segment lost 7 bases and the J segment 2 bases; nucleotides outside the gene matches: 6. The CDR3 runs 14 residues. The germline CDR1 and CDR2 sequences are WSHSY and SAAADI. CDR3 sequence: CASTYSGGPYEQYF. The CDR3 DNA follows: TGCGCCAGCACCTATAGCGGGGGTCCCTACGAGCAGTACTTC.